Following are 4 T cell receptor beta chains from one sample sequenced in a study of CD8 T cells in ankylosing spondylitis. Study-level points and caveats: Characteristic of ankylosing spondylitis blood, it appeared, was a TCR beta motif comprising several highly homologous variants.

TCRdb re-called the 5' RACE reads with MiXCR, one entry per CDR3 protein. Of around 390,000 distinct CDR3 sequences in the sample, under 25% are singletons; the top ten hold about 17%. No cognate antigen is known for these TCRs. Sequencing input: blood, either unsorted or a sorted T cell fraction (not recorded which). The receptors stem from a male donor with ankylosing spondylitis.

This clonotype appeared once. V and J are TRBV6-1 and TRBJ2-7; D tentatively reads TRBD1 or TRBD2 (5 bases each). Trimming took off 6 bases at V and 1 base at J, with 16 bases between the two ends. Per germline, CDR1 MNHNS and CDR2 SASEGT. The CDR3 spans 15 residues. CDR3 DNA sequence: TGTGCCAGCAGCGGTTCAAGGGGACCTTCCTACGAGCAGTACTTC. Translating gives CASSGSRGPSYEQYF.

CDR3 DNA sequence: TGTGCCAGCAGTTTATGGGGGGTATCCGGGGCCAACGTCCTGACTTTC. The encoded protein is CASSLWGVSGANVLTF. The V gene is TRBV28, the J gene TRBJ2-6; D might be TRBD1 or TRBD2, each matching 5 bases. The CDR3 consists of 16 residues. Germline lookup yields CDR1 MDHEN and CDR2 SYDVKM. The V and J ends lost 0 bases and 4 bases respectively, with 10 bases between them.

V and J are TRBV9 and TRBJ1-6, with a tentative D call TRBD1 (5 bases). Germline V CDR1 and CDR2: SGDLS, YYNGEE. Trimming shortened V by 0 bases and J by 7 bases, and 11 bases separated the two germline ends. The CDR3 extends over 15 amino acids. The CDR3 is CASSVGGSGNSPLHF. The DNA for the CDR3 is TGTGCCAGCAGCGTAGGTGGATCAGGGAATTCACCCCTCCACTTT.

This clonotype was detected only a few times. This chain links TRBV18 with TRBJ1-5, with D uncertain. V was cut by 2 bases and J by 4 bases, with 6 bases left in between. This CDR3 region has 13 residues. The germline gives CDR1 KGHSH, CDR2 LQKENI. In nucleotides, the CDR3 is TGTGCCAGCTCACCAACAGCAAATCAGCCCCAGCATTTT. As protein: CASSPTANQPQHF.